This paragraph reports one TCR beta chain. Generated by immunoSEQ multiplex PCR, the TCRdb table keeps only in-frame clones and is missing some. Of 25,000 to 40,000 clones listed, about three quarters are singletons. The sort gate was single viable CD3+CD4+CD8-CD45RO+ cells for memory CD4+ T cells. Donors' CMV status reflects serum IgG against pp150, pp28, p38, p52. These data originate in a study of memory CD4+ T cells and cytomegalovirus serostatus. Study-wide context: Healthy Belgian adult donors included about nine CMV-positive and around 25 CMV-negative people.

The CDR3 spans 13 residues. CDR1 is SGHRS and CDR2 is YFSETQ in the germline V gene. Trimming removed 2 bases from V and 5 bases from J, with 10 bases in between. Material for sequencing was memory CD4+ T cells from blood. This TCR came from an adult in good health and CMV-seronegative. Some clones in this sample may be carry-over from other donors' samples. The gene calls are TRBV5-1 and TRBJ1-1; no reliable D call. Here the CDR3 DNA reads TGCGCCAGCAGCTTCAATGAGATGACTGAAGCTTTCTTT. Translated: CASSFNEMTEAFF.